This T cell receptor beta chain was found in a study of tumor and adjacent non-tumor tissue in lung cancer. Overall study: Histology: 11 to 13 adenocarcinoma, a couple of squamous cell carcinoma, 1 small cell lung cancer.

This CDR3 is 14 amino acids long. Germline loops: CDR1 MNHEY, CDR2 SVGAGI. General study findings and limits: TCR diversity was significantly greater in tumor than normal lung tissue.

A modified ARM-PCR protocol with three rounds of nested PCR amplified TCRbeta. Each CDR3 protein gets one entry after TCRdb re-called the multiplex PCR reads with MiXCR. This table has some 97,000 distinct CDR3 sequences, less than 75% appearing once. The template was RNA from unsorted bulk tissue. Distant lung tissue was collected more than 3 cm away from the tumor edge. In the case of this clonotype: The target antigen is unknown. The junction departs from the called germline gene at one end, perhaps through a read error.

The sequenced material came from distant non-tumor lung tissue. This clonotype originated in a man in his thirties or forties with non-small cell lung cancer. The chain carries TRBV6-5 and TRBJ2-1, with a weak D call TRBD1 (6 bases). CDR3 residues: CVSQPDRSYNELFF. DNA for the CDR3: TGTGTCAGTCAGCCGGACAGATCCTACAATGAGCTGTTCTTC.